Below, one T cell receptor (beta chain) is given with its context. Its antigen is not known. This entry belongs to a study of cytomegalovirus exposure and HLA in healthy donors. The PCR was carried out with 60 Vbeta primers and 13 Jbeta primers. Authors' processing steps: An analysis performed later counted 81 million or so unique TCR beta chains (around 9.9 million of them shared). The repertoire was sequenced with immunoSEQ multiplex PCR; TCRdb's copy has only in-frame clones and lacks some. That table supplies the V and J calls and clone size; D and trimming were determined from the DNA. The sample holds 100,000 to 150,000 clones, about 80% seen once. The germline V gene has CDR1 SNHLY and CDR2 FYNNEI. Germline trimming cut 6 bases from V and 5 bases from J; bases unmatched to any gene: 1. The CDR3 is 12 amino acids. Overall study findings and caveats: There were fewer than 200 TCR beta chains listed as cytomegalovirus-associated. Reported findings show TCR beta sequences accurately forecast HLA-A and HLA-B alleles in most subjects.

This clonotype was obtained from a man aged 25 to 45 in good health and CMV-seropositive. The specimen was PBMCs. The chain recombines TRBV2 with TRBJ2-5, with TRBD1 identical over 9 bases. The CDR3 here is CASRDRGETQYF. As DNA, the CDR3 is TGTGCCAGCAGGGACAGGGGTGAGACCCAGTACTTC.